This T cell receptor beta chain was profiled in a study of high-grade serous ovarian cancer treatment subgroups. As for the study in general: Samples averaged roughly 14,000 reads and approximately 7,000 unique TCR beta rearrangements.

As regards this clone: What it binds is not known.

V shed 4 bases, J shed 3 bases, and the junction held 18 bases outside the gene matches. This CDR3 comprises 18 residues. Germline V gene sequence: CDR1 SGDLS, CDR2 YYNGEE. Whole-study results and caveats: Bulk tumor TCR sequencing gave no spatial information. Same-patient tumor repertoires overlapped at about 0.11 to 0.8; different patients barely overlapped. The analyses considered CDR3 and ignored CDR1 and CDR2.

Tumor tissue was taken before any definitive surgery or chemotherapy was given. Clones were read by immunoSEQ multiplex PCR, and TCRdb kept only the in-frame ones, dropping some. The data hold 30,000 or so clones, with 80% to 90% observed a single time. The chain recombines TRBV9 with TRBJ2-7, with 8 nucleotides matching TRBD2. The origin of this receptor is a human donor with high-grade serous ovarian cancer. Sequencing input: tumor tissue. CDR3 nucleotide sequence: TGTGCCAGCAGCCCACGTAGGGGGGTAGCGGGGATCCTCTACGAGCAGTACTTC. Translation: CASSPRRGVAGILYEQYF.